Listed below are T cell receptor beta chains from one sample, sequenced in a study of blood T cell repertoires in COVID-19. TCRdb keeps only in-frame clones here, not all; method: immunoSEQ multiplex PCR. This table holds some 100,000 clones, 88% found once. Sequencing was done on a sample of peripheral blood. These receptors originate from a woman in her sixties or seventies with acute or convalescent COVID-19. CDR3s include the opening cysteine and the closing phenylalanine or tryptophan. Expanded clones are given a class, and other clones once, few, many or no size at all.

j_gene	v_gene	abundance	CDR3aa
TRBJ1-4	TRBV28	.	CASSLPISGNEKLFF
TRBJ2-3	TRBV7-8	.	CASSLELFSDTQYF
TRBJ2-1	TRBV5-1	.	CASSLAVAGGFDEQFF
TRBJ1-1	TRBV7-9	once	CASRGQEFTEAFF
TRBJ1-2	TRBV27	.	CASSLGGRNYGYTF
TRBJ1-6	TRBV18	.	CASSPNQGNSPLHF
TRBJ2-5	TRBV7-7	.	CASSLVQGGLGETQYF
TRBJ1-4	TRBV7-8	.	CASSLGLQRTREKLFF
TRBJ2-3	TRBV9	.	CASSVSGRAPDDTQYF
TRBJ1-5	TRBV6-1	few	CASSENRATNQPQHF
TRBJ2-2	TRBV3-1/TRBV3-2	.	CASSQGLGQGTGELFF
TRBJ2-2	TRBV28	.	CASSLWRLAGGPGELFF
TRBJ2-1	TRBV25-1	.	CASSELAGEGEQFF
TRBJ1-3	TRBV7-4	.	CASSFDRGYNTIYF
TRBJ2-7	TRBV6-1	.	CASSEAGLVGAGQYF
TRBJ1-3	TRBV7-8	.	CASSLGAGSGNTIYF
TRBJ2-1	TRBV5-1	.	CASSLGASGRNEQFF
TRBJ1-5	TRBV6-6	.	CASSTSSGFSNQPQHF
TRBJ1-5	TRBV15	.	CATSRGGLTGGNQPQHF
TRBJ2-1	TRBV5-1	.	CASSFGGSGRGEQFF
TRBJ1-1	TRBV6-5	.	CASIQQGNTEAFF
TRBJ1-1	TRBV11-3	.	CASSKGQGVFEAFF
TRBJ1-2	TRBV15	.	CATSRDRQGNYGYTF
TRBJ2-1	TRBV4-2	.	CASSQVGLAGVNEQFF
TRBJ1-1	TRBV19	.	CASSIDGRINTEAFF
TRBJ1-1	TRBV12-3/TRBV12-4	.	CASSFLGGAFF
TRBJ2-2	TRBV19	few	CASSISIAGLNTGELFF
TRBJ2-1	TRBV3-1/TRBV3-2	.	CASSQSTTGRGGEQFF
TRBJ2-1	TRBV10-1	.	CASSPTSGKYNEQFF
TRBJ2-2	TRBV5-1	few	CASSWQAGGTTGELFF
TRBJ2-2	TRBV5-5	.	CASSFAAGVATGELFF
TRBJ1-2	TRBV28	.	CASSGTGGNYGYTF
TRBJ1-6	TRBV10-3	.	CAISDPGQVGYPLHF
TRBJ1-2	TRBV4-1	few	CASSWRGGGYTF
TRBJ1-4	TRBV4-1	.	CASSQPPGTGEKLFF
TRBJ2-2	TRBV6-5	.	CASRGPNTGELFF
TRBJ2-2	TRBV7-8	.	CASSLPSDRAVTGELFF
TRBJ2-4	TRBV27	.	CASSLGLQGFGIQYF
TRBJ1-1	TRBV6-5	.	CASSLVSPRTEAFF
TRBJ2-1	TRBV9	.	CASSVEPQGLAGNNEQFF
TRBJ1-2	TRBV5-1	.	CASSQQPINGYTF
TRBJ2-5	TRBV5-6	.	CASSLGGRGPETQYF
TRBJ1-5	TRBV5-5	.	CASSLDLLRAQHF
TRBJ1-2	TRBV6-4	.	CASSDSRGYTF
TRBJ1-4	TRBV7-8	.	CASNLGGNEKLFF